The rows below give T cell receptor beta chains drawn from one sample of a study of Graves' ophthalmopathy and Graves' hyperthyroidism. TCRdb passed the multiplex PCR reads through MiXCR, listing each CDR3 protein once. The table lists about 370,000 distinct CDR3 sequences, roughly a sixth of them singletons. Sample: peripheral blood. The receptors were gathered from an adult woman with stable Graves' hyperthyroidism. The CDR3 runs from the conserved cysteine through the conserved F or W. The order of the fields is CDR3 protein, CDR3 DNA, clone size, V gene, J gene, D gene. The D gene is left open where the match is weak. Only part of the rows carry a size: once, few, many, or a class if the clone is expanded.

cdr3_aa: CASRNLGRNTEAFF; cdr3_nt: TGTGCCAGCAGGAATCTAGGGCGCAACACTGAAGCTTTCTTT; clone_size: .; v_call: TRBV2; j_call: TRBJ1-1; d_call: .
cdr3_aa: CASSSRASGSGELFF; cdr3_nt: TGTGCCAGCAGTTCGCGTGCTAGCGGGAGCGGGGAGCTGTTTTTT; clone_size: many; v_call: TRBV12-3/TRBV12-4; j_call: TRBJ2-2; d_call: TRBD2
cdr3_aa: CASSWGTSGRGETQYF; cdr3_nt: TGCGCCAGCAGCTGGGGGACTAGCGGCCGTGGAGAGACCCAGTACTTC; clone_size: few; v_call: TRBV5-1; j_call: TRBJ2-5; d_call: TRBD2
cdr3_aa: CSVVNTGGWDETQYF; cdr3_nt: TGCAGCGTCGTCAATACAGGGGGCTGGGATGAGACCCAGTACTTC; clone_size: many; v_call: TRBV29-1; j_call: TRBJ2-5; d_call: TRBD1
cdr3_aa: CASSRLDKDYTEAFF; cdr3_nt: TGTGCCAGCAGCCGCTTAGACAAGGATTACACTGAAGCTTTCTTT; clone_size: many; v_call: TRBV5-6; j_call: TRBJ1-1; d_call: .
cdr3_aa: CASSPEGELQETQYF; cdr3_nt: TGTGCCAGCTCACCCGAGGGAGAACTCCAAGAGACCCAGTACTTC; clone_size: many; v_call: TRBV18; j_call: TRBJ2-5; d_call: .
cdr3_aa: CASSLETWQRIYWGANTGELFF; cdr3_nt: TGTGCCAGCAGCCTCGAAACCTGGCAGAGGATATATTGGGGCGCGAACACCGGGGAGCTGTTTTTT; clone_size: many; v_call: TRBV3-1; j_call: TRBJ2-2; d_call: .
cdr3_aa: CASSHTIGPYDQYF; cdr3_nt: TGTGCCAGCAGCCACACTATCGGCCCCTACGATCAGTACTTC; clone_size: .; v_call: TRBV11-2; j_call: TRBJ2-7; d_call: .
cdr3_aa: CSGASRRYIGGTEAFF; cdr3_nt: TGCAGCGGGGCCAGCCGGAGATACATTGGGGGGACTGAAGCTTTCTTT; clone_size: many; v_call: TRBV29-1; j_call: TRBJ1-1; d_call: .
cdr3_aa: CASSLAVLSYEQYF; cdr3_nt: TGCGCCAGCAGCTTGGCCGTCCTCTCCTACGAGCAGTACTTC; clone_size: few; v_call: TRBV5-1; j_call: TRBJ2-7; d_call: .
cdr3_aa: CSARTGGRDEQYF; cdr3_nt: TGCAGTGCTAGGACAGGGGGCCGAGACGAGCAGTACTTC; clone_size: .; v_call: TRBV20-1; j_call: TRBJ2-7; d_call: TRBD1
cdr3_aa: CASSQEIQTGSNYGYTF; cdr3_nt: TGTGCCAGCAGCCAAGAGATCCAAACCGGGAGTAACTATGGCTACACCTTC; clone_size: many; v_call: TRBV4-2; j_call: TRBJ1-2; d_call: .
cdr3_aa: CASSRRVLDGYTF; cdr3_nt: TGTGCCAGCAGTCGGCGGGTTCTCGATGGCTACACCTTC; clone_size: .; v_call: TRBV12-3/TRBV12-4; j_call: TRBJ1-2; d_call: .
cdr3_aa: CASSRDRGTEAFF; cdr3_nt: TGTGCCAGCAGCCGGGACAGGGGTACTGAAGCTTTCTTT; clone_size: many; v_call: TRBV7-6; j_call: TRBJ1-1; d_call: TRBD1
cdr3_aa: CASSQGGGAQETQYF; cdr3_nt: TGCGCCAGCAGCCAAGGGGGAGGAGCACAAGAGACCCAGTACTTC; clone_size: many; v_call: TRBV4-1; j_call: TRBJ2-5; d_call: .
cdr3_aa: CASTQRPTAEAFF; cdr3_nt: TGTGCCAGCACCCAACGGCCAACCGCTGAAGCTTTCTTT; clone_size: .; v_call: TRBV6-1; j_call: TRBJ1-1; d_call: .
cdr3_aa: CATSRVGGKGTYVGNTIYF; cdr3_nt: TGTGCCACCAGCAGAGTGGGGGGAAAAGGGACATACGTCGGAAACACCATATATTTT; clone_size: many; v_call: TRBV15; j_call: TRBJ1-3; d_call: .
cdr3_aa: CASRIYREGTTEAFF; cdr3_nt: TGTGCCAGCAGGATATACAGGGAGGGAACCACTGAAGCTTTCTTT; clone_size: many; v_call: TRBV6-5; j_call: TRBJ1-1; d_call: .
cdr3_aa: CSAPGRTASDEQYF; cdr3_nt: TGCAGTGCTCCCGGCCGGACCGCTTCGGACGAGCAGTACTTC; clone_size: many; v_call: TRBV20-1; j_call: TRBJ2-7; d_call: .
cdr3_aa: CASSPGQGFYGYTF; cdr3_nt: TGTGCCAGCAGTCCCGGGCAGGGATTCTATGGCTACACCTTC; clone_size: few; v_call: TRBV28; j_call: TRBJ1-2; d_call: .
cdr3_aa: CATSDGTLSTDTQYF; cdr3_nt: TGTGCCACCAGTGATGGGACACTAAGCACAGATACGCAGTATTTT; clone_size: many; v_call: TRBV24-1; j_call: TRBJ2-3; d_call: .
cdr3_aa: CSARDMYRSSGTFYEQYF; cdr3_nt: TGCAGTGCTAGAGATATGTACCGATCTAGCGGGACGTTTTACGAGCAGTACTTC; clone_size: many; v_call: TRBV20-1; j_call: TRBJ2-7; d_call: TRBD2
cdr3_aa: CASSQGPGTVHEQYF; cdr3_nt: TGCGCCAGCAGCCAAGGTCCGGGAACGGTCCACGAGCAGTACTTC; clone_size: many; v_call: TRBV4-1; j_call: TRBJ2-7; d_call: .
cdr3_aa: CASSAEPGQTTYEQYF; cdr3_nt: TGCGCCAGCAGCGCCGAACCGGGACAAACTACCTACGAGCAGTACTTC; clone_size: many; v_call: TRBV5-1; j_call: TRBJ2-7; d_call: .
cdr3_aa: CASSLRTVPGDEQYF; cdr3_nt: TGTGCCAGCAGCTTACGTACTGTCCCCGGGGACGAGCAGTACTTC; clone_size: many; v_call: TRBV7-3; j_call: TRBJ2-7; d_call: .
cdr3_aa: CASSGEPNEQYF; cdr3_nt: TGTGCCAGCAGTGGGGAGCCGAACGAGCAGTACTTC; clone_size: many; v_call: TRBV6-2/TRBV6-3; j_call: TRBJ2-7; d_call: .
cdr3_aa: CASSQITDEQYF; cdr3_nt: TGTGCCAGCAGCCAGATAACTGACGAGCAGTACTTC; clone_size: .; v_call: TRBV11-1; j_call: TRBJ2-7; d_call: .
cdr3_aa: CASSLYSLRISQNIQYF; cdr3_nt: TGTGCCAGCAGTTTATATTCCCTCCGGATTTCCCAAAACATTCAGTACTTC; clone_size: many; v_call: TRBV28; j_call: TRBJ2-4; d_call: .
cdr3_aa: CASSFRFLQETQYF; cdr3_nt: TGTGCCAGCAGCTTTCGGTTCTTACAAGAGACCCAGTACTTC; clone_size: many; v_call: TRBV7-2; j_call: TRBJ2-5; d_call: .
cdr3_aa: CASSPPGTGGGKTQYF; cdr3_nt: TGTGCCAGTAGCCCGCCCGGGACAGGGGGCGGAAAGACCCAGTACTTC; clone_size: few; v_call: TRBV19; j_call: TRBJ2-5; d_call: TRBD1
cdr3_aa: CASSQKLGGSPLHF; cdr3_nt: TGCGCCAGCAGCCAAAAATTAGGGGGATCACCCCTCCACTTT; clone_size: .; v_call: TRBV4-3; j_call: TRBJ1-6; d_call: .
cdr3_aa: CASSYSLGYTEAFF; cdr3_nt: TGTGCCAGCAGTTACTCGTTAGGCTACACTGAAGCTTTCTTT; clone_size: many; v_call: TRBV6-2/TRBV6-3; j_call: TRBJ1-1; d_call: .
cdr3_aa: CASSLSTGDDGTQYF; cdr3_nt: TGTGCCAGCAGTCTTTCGACAGGGGATGACGGGACCCAGTACTTC; clone_size: many; v_call: TRBV28; j_call: TRBJ2-5; d_call: TRBD1
cdr3_aa: CASSTRLAGAYEQYF; cdr3_nt: TGTGCCAGCAGCACTCGACTAGCGGGGGCCTACGAGCAGTACTTC; clone_size: many; v_call: TRBV28; j_call: TRBJ2-7; d_call: TRBD2
cdr3_aa: CASSFRTNQPQHF; cdr3_nt: TGTGCCAGCAGTTTCCGGACCAATCAGCCCCAGCATTTT; clone_size: many; v_call: TRBV12-3/TRBV12-4; j_call: TRBJ1-5; d_call: .
cdr3_aa: CASSAPYEQYF; cdr3_nt: TGTGCCAGCAGTGCCCCCTACGAGCAGTACTTC; clone_size: many; v_call: TRBV2; j_call: TRBJ2-7; d_call: .
cdr3_aa: CASSWTGSSSGELFF; cdr3_nt: TGTGCCAGTAGCTGGACAGGGTCGAGTTCCGGGGAGCTGTTTTTT; clone_size: many; v_call: TRBV19; j_call: TRBJ2-2; d_call: TRBD1
cdr3_aa: CASSQTRGGHITGELFF; cdr3_nt: TGCGCCAGCAGCCAAACAAGGGGGGGTCACATCACGGGAGAGCTGTTTTTT; clone_size: few; v_call: TRBV5-1; j_call: TRBJ2-2; d_call: .
cdr3_aa: CASGLAGGPKTQYF; cdr3_nt: TGTGCCAGCGGACTAGCGGGAGGGCCAAAGACCCAGTACTTC; clone_size: many; v_call: TRBV12-3/TRBV12-4; j_call: TRBJ2-5; d_call: TRBD2
cdr3_aa: CSADKGTYQETQYF; cdr3_nt: TGCAGTGCCGACAAGGGGACGTACCAAGAGACCCAGTACTTC; clone_size: few; v_call: TRBV20-1; j_call: TRBJ2-5; d_call: .
cdr3_aa: CASSQDRAMKSDEQYF; cdr3_nt: TGCGCCAGCAGCCAAGATCGGGCAATGAAGAGTGACGAGCAGTACTTC; clone_size: .; v_call: TRBV4-3; j_call: TRBJ2-7; d_call: .
cdr3_aa: CASSAGTSGLSSYEQYF; cdr3_nt: TGTGCCAGCAGTGCGGGAACTAGCGGGCTAAGCTCCTACGAGCAGTACTTC; clone_size: many; v_call: TRBV2; j_call: TRBJ2-7; d_call: TRBD2
cdr3_aa: CASSRLGELFF; cdr3_nt: TGTGCCAGCAGCCGCCTCGGGGAGCTGTTTTTT; clone_size: many; v_call: TRBV11-2; j_call: TRBJ2-2; d_call: .
cdr3_aa: CASSPPGTYEQYF; cdr3_nt: TGTGCCAGCAGTCCACCCGGGACCTACGAGCAGTACTTC; clone_size: many; v_call: TRBV12-3/TRBV12-4; j_call: TRBJ2-7; d_call: .
cdr3_aa: CASSYPGTGELFF; cdr3_nt: TGTGCCAGCAGTTACCCGGGGACCGGGGAGCTGTTTTTT; clone_size: many; v_call: TRBV6-5; j_call: TRBJ2-2; d_call: .
cdr3_aa: CATARDGTDTQYF; cdr3_nt: TGTGCCACTGCCCGGGACGGCACAGATACGCAGTATTTT; clone_size: many; v_call: TRBV12-3/TRBV12-4; j_call: TRBJ2-3; d_call: .
cdr3_aa: CASSLHRSSNTEAFF; cdr3_nt: TGTGCCAGCAGCTTGCACCGATCTTCGAACACTGAAGCTTTCTTT; clone_size: few; v_call: TRBV11-2; j_call: TRBJ1-1; d_call: .